This T cell receptor (beta chain) was recovered during a study of T-cell memory formation after mild COVID-19. Notes on the study in general: Some clones that responded turned up in pre-infection memory, which suggests that cross-reactive memory joined in.

V lost 7 bases and J 5 bases, leaving 17 bases between the germline ends. The CDR3 spans 14 residues. Germline assignment: CDR1 PRHDT and CDR2 FYEKMQ (reference sequence). This clonotype is a singleton in its sample. Its antigen is still unknown. Constant-segment primers were used for 5'RACE, and the resulting TCR alpha and TCR beta cDNA libraries carried sample barcodes and UMIs. In TCRdb, the 5' RACE reads were re-called with MiXCR into one record per CDR3 protein. Here the sample spans fewer than 700,000 distinct CDR3 sequences, roughly 18% being singletons. The source material was PBMCs or a T cell subset sorted from them (not recorded which). The chain is built from TRBV13 and TRBJ2-5, with D perhaps being TRBD1 or TRBD2 (6 bases each). The sequence was obtained from an adult woman who had mild COVID-19 (a few samples of this study predate the infection). Cell type and time point are not known. The CDR3 nucleotides are TGTGCCAGCACCCTGGGGGCGGGAACTGAGACCCAGTACTTC. Amino acid sequence: CASTLGAGTETQYF.